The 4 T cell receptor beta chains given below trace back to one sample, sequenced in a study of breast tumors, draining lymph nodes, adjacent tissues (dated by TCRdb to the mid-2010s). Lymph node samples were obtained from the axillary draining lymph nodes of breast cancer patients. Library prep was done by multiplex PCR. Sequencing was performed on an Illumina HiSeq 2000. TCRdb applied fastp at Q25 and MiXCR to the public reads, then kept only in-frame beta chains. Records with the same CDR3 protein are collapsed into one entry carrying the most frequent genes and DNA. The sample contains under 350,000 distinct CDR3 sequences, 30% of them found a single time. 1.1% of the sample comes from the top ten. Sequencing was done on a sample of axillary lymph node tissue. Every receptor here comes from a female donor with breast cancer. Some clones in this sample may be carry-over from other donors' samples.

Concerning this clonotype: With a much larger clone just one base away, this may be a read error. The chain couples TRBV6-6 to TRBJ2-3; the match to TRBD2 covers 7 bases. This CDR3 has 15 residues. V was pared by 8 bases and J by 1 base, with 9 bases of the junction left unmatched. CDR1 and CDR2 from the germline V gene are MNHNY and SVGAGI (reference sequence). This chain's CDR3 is CASGWLAECTDTQYF. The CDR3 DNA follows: TGTGCCAGCGGGTGGCTAGCGGAATGCACAGATACGCAGTATTTT.

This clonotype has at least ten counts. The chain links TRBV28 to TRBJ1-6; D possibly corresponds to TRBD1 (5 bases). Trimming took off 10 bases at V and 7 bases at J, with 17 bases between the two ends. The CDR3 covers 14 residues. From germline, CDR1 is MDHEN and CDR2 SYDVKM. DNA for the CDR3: TGTGCCACAACGGGGGAGCAGCTAAATTCACCCCTCCACTTT. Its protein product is CATTGEQLNSPLHF.

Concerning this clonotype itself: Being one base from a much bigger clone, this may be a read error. Here the CDR3 DNA reads TGTGCCAGCAAGAAGACAAGGAAGAACGAAAAACTGTTTTTT. This encodes CASKKTRKNEKLFF. The chain links TRBV10-3 to TRBJ1-4; the D is unclear. V was shortened by 10 bases and J by 8 bases, with 20 bases between the two germline ends. The CDR3 length is 14 residues. CDR1 is ENHRY, CDR2 SYGVKD, per germline.

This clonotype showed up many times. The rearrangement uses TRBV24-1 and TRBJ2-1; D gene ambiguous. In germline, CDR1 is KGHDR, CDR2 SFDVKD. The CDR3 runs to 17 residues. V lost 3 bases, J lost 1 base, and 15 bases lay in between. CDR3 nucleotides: TGTGCCACCAGTGATCCCCGGACGGGCCATTCCTACAATGAGCAGTTCTTC. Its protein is CATSDPRTGHSYNEQFF.